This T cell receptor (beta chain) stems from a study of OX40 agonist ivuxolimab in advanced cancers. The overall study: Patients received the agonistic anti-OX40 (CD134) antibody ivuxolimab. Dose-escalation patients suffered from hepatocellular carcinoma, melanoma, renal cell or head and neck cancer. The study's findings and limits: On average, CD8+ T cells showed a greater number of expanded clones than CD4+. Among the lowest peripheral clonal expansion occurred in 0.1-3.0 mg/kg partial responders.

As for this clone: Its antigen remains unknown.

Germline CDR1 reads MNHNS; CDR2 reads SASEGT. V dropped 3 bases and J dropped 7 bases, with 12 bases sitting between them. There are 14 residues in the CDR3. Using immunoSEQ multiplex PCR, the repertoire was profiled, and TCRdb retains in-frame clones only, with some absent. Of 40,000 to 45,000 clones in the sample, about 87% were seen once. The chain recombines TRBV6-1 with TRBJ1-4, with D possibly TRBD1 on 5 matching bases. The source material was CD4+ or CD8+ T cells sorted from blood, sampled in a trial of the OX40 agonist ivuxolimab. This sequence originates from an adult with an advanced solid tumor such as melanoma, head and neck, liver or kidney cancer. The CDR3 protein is CASSDAGLGEKLFF. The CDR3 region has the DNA TGTGCCAGCAGTGACGCAGGGTTGGGTGAAAAACTGTTTTTT.